Listed below are T cell receptor beta chains from one sample, sequenced in a study of cytomegalovirus exposure and HLA in healthy donors. Here immunoSEQ multiplex PCR was the method, and the copy in TCRdb shows in-frame clones only, minus some. The sample has 90,000 to 120,000 clones; approximately 84% are singletons. The sequenced material came from PBMCs. These receptors all stem from a man aged 25-45 years in good health and CMV-seronegative. Each CDR3 is given with its conserved first and last residue. Each record gives: D gene, clone size, J gene, V gene, CDR3 DNA, CDR3 protein. D genes are given only for firm matches. Size values are once, few and many counts, or a class for expanded clones, and some rows have none.

d_gene: .
abundance: once
j_gene: TRBJ2-3
v_gene: TRBV7-7
CDR3nt: TGTGCTAGCAGCTTAGCGCGAACAGATACGCAGTATTTT
CDR3aa: CASSLARTDTQYF

d_gene: TRBD2
abundance: .
j_gene: TRBJ2-5
v_gene: TRBV7-2
CDR3nt: TGTGCCAGCAGCCCACGACTGACTAGCGGGGAGGGGACCCAGTACTTC
CDR3aa: CASSPRLTSGEGTQYF

d_gene: .
abundance: .
j_gene: TRBJ2-5
v_gene: TRBV5-4
CDR3nt: TGTGCCAGCAGCTTCGGCGGAGCTGGCCAAGAGACCCAGTACTTC
CDR3aa: CASSFGGAGQETQYF

d_gene: .
abundance: few
j_gene: TRBJ1-1
v_gene: TRBV6-5
CDR3nt: TGTGCCAGCAGTTACCGCGGGCCGAATCGACGGGCTTTCTTT
CDR3aa: CASSYRGPNRRAFF

d_gene: .
abundance: .
j_gene: TRBJ2-7
v_gene: TRBV2
CDR3nt: TGTGCCAGCAGTGTATATTCCTCCTACGAGCAGTACTTC
CDR3aa: CASSVYSSYEQYF

d_gene: .
abundance: .
j_gene: TRBJ1-5
v_gene: TRBV5-3
CDR3nt: TGTGCCAGAAGCTTATGTTACTCACGTCAGCCCCAGCATTTT
CDR3aa: CARSLCYSRQPQHF

d_gene: .
abundance: .
j_gene: TRBJ1-1
v_gene: TRBV27
CDR3nt: TGTGCCAGCAGTTTGTACACAGGGAACACTGAAGCTTTCTTT
CDR3aa: CASSLYTGNTEAFF

d_gene: .
abundance: once
j_gene: TRBJ1-5
v_gene: TRBV30
CDR3nt: TGTGCCTGGAGTGTACAGGGAAGTCAGCCCCAGCATTTT
CDR3aa: CAWSVQGSQPQHF

d_gene: .
abundance: .
j_gene: TRBJ2-7
v_gene: TRBV5-4
CDR3nt: TGTGCCAGCAGCTTGCATATCAGTTACGAGCAGTACTTC
CDR3aa: CASSLHISYEQYF

d_gene: TRBD1
abundance: few
j_gene: TRBJ2-1
v_gene: TRBV7-6
CDR3nt: TGTGCCAGCAGCTTAGCGCGGGGACAGGGGGCCAATGAGCAGTTCTTC
CDR3aa: CASSLARGQGANEQFF

d_gene: TRBD2
abundance: once
j_gene: TRBJ2-3
v_gene: TRBV7-2
CDR3nt: TGTGCCAGCAGCCCGACTAGCGGGAGGACAGATACGCAGTATTTT
CDR3aa: CASSPTSGRTDTQYF

d_gene: .
abundance: .
j_gene: TRBJ2-7
v_gene: TRBV21-1
CDR3nt: TGTGCCGGCTTAATCCCGGGACTAGCGGGAGGATACTCCTACGAGCAGTACTTC
CDR3aa: CAGLIPGLAGGYSYEQYF

d_gene: .
abundance: .
j_gene: TRBJ2-1
v_gene: TRBV12-1
CDR3nt: TGTGCCAGCAGCTCCCAGGGCGGGGGGCCCTACAATGAGCAGTTCTTC
CDR3aa: CASSSQGGGPYNEQFF

d_gene: .
abundance: .
j_gene: TRBJ2-7
v_gene: TRBV6-5
CDR3nt: TGTGCCAGCAGCTTAACGCCAGGGATCAACGAGCAGTACTTC
CDR3aa: CASSLTPGINEQYF

d_gene: TRBD2
abundance: .
j_gene: TRBJ2-5
v_gene: TRBV5-1
CDR3nt: TGCGCCAGCAGTACTAGCGCCAGGGAGACCCAGTACTTC
CDR3aa: CASSTSARETQYF

d_gene: TRBD2
abundance: .
j_gene: TRBJ2-1
v_gene: TRBV6-5
CDR3nt: TGTGCCAGCAGTTACGCGGGGGGTACCTACAATGAGCAGTTCTTC
CDR3aa: CASSYAGGTYNEQFF

d_gene: .
abundance: .
j_gene: TRBJ2-3
v_gene: TRBV11-3
CDR3nt: TGTGCCAGCAGCAGTAGTACGGGAGATACGCAGTATTTT
CDR3aa: CASSSSTGDTQYF

d_gene: .
abundance: .
j_gene: TRBJ1-4
v_gene: TRBV14
CDR3nt: TGTGCCAGCAGCCCGGACAGTTCTAATGAAAAACTGTTTTTT
CDR3aa: CASSPDSSNEKLFF

d_gene: .
abundance: .
j_gene: TRBJ2-5
v_gene: TRBV11-2
CDR3nt: TGTGCCAGCAGCTTCTCGGGGGTAACACAAGAGACCCAGTACTTC
CDR3aa: CASSFSGVTQETQYF

d_gene: .
abundance: .
j_gene: TRBJ2-3
v_gene: TRBV6-1
CDR3nt: TGTGCCAGCAGTCGCGGCGGCGACGCTCTATTT
CDR3aa: CASSRGGDALF

d_gene: .
abundance: .
j_gene: TRBJ1-1
v_gene: TRBV6-5
CDR3nt: TGTGCCAGCAGGCCCCGAAGGGCAGGGTCTGAAGCTTTCTTT
CDR3aa: CASRPRRAGSEAFF

d_gene: TRBD1
abundance: .
j_gene: TRBJ2-3
v_gene: TRBV5-1
CDR3nt: TGCGCCAGCAGCTTGGTAGGACAGGGCACAGATACGCAGTATTTT
CDR3aa: CASSLVGQGTDTQYF

d_gene: TRBD2
abundance: .
j_gene: TRBJ2-5
v_gene: TRBV29-1
CDR3nt: TGCAGCTTGTCTAGCGGACCCCAAGAGACCCAGTACTTC
CDR3aa: CSLSSGPQETQYF

d_gene: .
abundance: .
j_gene: TRBJ2-3
v_gene: TRBV2
CDR3nt: TGTGCCAGCAGTACCGCGGCCCTAGGAGTAGATACGCAGTATTTT
CDR3aa: CASSTAALGVDTQYF

d_gene: TRBD1
abundance: .
j_gene: TRBJ1-1
v_gene: TRBV9
CDR3nt: TGTGCCAGCAGCGCTTCACCGGGACAGGGAAATGAAGCTTTCTTT
CDR3aa: CASSASPGQGNEAFF

d_gene: .
abundance: .
j_gene: TRBJ2-2
v_gene: TRBV5-1
CDR3nt: TGCGCCAGCAGCAACCTCGGGGTACCGAACACCGGGGAGCTGTTTTTT
CDR3aa: CASSNLGVPNTGELFF

d_gene: TRBD1
abundance: few
j_gene: TRBJ2-7
v_gene: TRBV5-1
CDR3nt: TGCGCCAGCAGCTTGGAAGTTTGGACAGGGTCCTACGAGCAGTACTTC
CDR3aa: CASSLEVWTGSYEQYF

d_gene: TRBD1
abundance: .
j_gene: TRBJ1-1
v_gene: TRBV14
CDR3nt: TGTGCCAGCAGCGAGCTACAGGGGTATAACACTGAAGCTTTCTTT
CDR3aa: CASSELQGYNTEAFF

d_gene: .
abundance: .
j_gene: TRBJ1-1
v_gene: TRBV28
CDR3nt: TGTGCCAGCAGTTCTCCCCCACTTAGTGAAGCTTTCTTT
CDR3aa: CASSSPPLSEAFF

d_gene: .
abundance: .
j_gene: TRBJ2-7
v_gene: TRBV7-9
CDR3nt: TGTGCCAGCAGCTTAGCGGGACATACCTACGAGCAGTACTTC
CDR3aa: CASSLAGHTYEQYF

d_gene: .
abundance: few
j_gene: TRBJ2-4
v_gene: TRBV14
CDR3nt: TGTGCCAGCAGCCAACTAACAGGGGGGGAAAACATTCAGTACTTC
CDR3aa: CASSQLTGGENIQYF

d_gene: .
abundance: .
j_gene: TRBJ1-4
v_gene: TRBV6-1
CDR3nt: TGTGCCAGCCGCAGGGCTGAAAAACTGTTTTTT
CDR3aa: CASRRAEKLFF

d_gene: .
abundance: .
j_gene: TRBJ2-1
v_gene: TRBV6-5
CDR3nt: TGTGCCAGCAGGGGGAGCGGGCGGCCCTACAATGAGCAGTTCTTC
CDR3aa: CASRGSGRPYNEQFF

d_gene: .
abundance: once
j_gene: TRBJ2-3
v_gene: TRBV7-3
CDR3nt: TGTGCCAGCAGCTTCGCAGGGGGCACAGATACGCAGTATTTT
CDR3aa: CASSFAGGTDTQYF

d_gene: TRBD1
abundance: .
j_gene: TRBJ1-5
v_gene: TRBV4-1
CDR3nt: TGCGCCAGCAGCCAACCTACAGGGGGTAGCAATCAGCCCCAGCATTTT
CDR3aa: CASSQPTGGSNQPQHF

d_gene: TRBD1
abundance: .
j_gene: TRBJ2-2
v_gene: TRBV6-5
CDR3nt: TGTGCCAGCATCACAGGGGACACCGGGGAGCTGTTTTTT
CDR3aa: CASITGDTGELFF

d_gene: TRBD1
abundance: .
j_gene: TRBJ1-5
v_gene: TRBV23-1
CDR3nt: TGCGCCAGCCCCCCGGGACAGCGGGCTCAGCCCCAGCATTTT
CDR3aa: CASPPGQRAQPQHF

d_gene: TRBD1
abundance: .
j_gene: TRBJ1-1
v_gene: TRBV15
CDR3nt: TGTGCCACCAGCGCGCGGACAGGGAGCACTGAAGCTTTCTTT
CDR3aa: CATSARTGSTEAFF

d_gene: .
abundance: .
j_gene: TRBJ2-7
v_gene: TRBV19
CDR3nt: TGTGCCAGTAGTATCGGCAGTTTGGGGCTCGAGCAGTACTTC
CDR3aa: CASSIGSLGLEQYF

d_gene: TRBD2
abundance: .
j_gene: TRBJ2-1
v_gene: TRBV4-1
CDR3nt: TGCGCCAGCAGCCAGCCCCCGTCTAGCGGCGGCTATGAGCAGTTCTTC
CDR3aa: CASSQPPSSGGYEQFF

d_gene: .
abundance: .
j_gene: TRBJ1-4
v_gene: TRBV6-5
CDR3nt: TGTGCCAGCAGTAGGACAGCAACTAATGAAAAACTGTTTTTT
CDR3aa: CASSRTATNEKLFF

d_gene: .
abundance: .
j_gene: TRBJ1-1
v_gene: TRBV6-5
CDR3nt: TGTGCCAGCCGTCGGGGGGCCGTCTCCACTGAAGCTTTCTTT
CDR3aa: CASRRGAVSTEAFF

d_gene: .
abundance: .
j_gene: TRBJ2-1
v_gene: TRBV2
CDR3nt: TGTGCCAGCGGCGACCTGGCGGGAAGATACAATGAGCAGTTCTTC
CDR3aa: CASGDLAGRYNEQFF

d_gene: .
abundance: .
j_gene: TRBJ1-1
v_gene: TRBV5-1
CDR3nt: TGCGCCAGCAGCTCGAGAATAGATCTTGGGAACACTGAAGCTTTCTTT
CDR3aa: CASSSRIDLGNTEAFF

d_gene: .
abundance: .
j_gene: TRBJ2-1
v_gene: TRBV27
CDR3nt: TGTGCCAGCAGTCCCCTAGGTAGCGGGCAGTTCTTC
CDR3aa: CASSPLGSGQFF

d_gene: TRBD2
abundance: .
j_gene: TRBJ2-6
v_gene: TRBV28
CDR3nt: TGTGCCAGCAGGGCAGCGGGAGGAGCTGGGGCCAACGTCCTGACTTTC
CDR3aa: CASRAAGGAGANVLTF

d_gene: .
abundance: .
j_gene: TRBJ1-1
v_gene: TRBV27
CDR3nt: TGTGCCAGCAGTTTGAACAGCATGAACACTGAAGCTTTCTTT
CDR3aa: CASSLNSMNTEAFF

d_gene: .
abundance: .
j_gene: TRBJ1-1
v_gene: TRBV10-3
CDR3nt: TGTGCCATCAGTAGCTTAGGACCGGGAAACACTGAAGCTTTCTTT
CDR3aa: CAISSLGPGNTEAFF

d_gene: .
abundance: .
j_gene: TRBJ2-1
v_gene: TRBV7-9
CDR3nt: TGTGCCAGCAGCTTAGCGGAGAGCTCCTACAATGAGCAGTTCTTC
CDR3aa: CASSLAESSYNEQFF

d_gene: TRBD1
abundance: .
j_gene: TRBJ1-5
v_gene: TRBV12-5
CDR3nt: TGTGCTAGTGGTTTGGTAAGGGGACAGGGAGGGTCTCAGCCCCAGCATTTT
CDR3aa: CASGLVRGQGGSQPQHF

d_gene: TRBD1
abundance: .
j_gene: TRBJ2-7
v_gene: TRBV5-1
CDR3nt: TGCGCCAGCAAACTCGGGACAGTCAACGAGCAGTACTTC
CDR3aa: CASKLGTVNEQYF

d_gene: TRBD1
abundance: .
j_gene: TRBJ1-2
v_gene: TRBV27
CDR3nt: TGTGCCAGCAGTTCTACAGGGGCGGGCTATGGCTACACCTTC
CDR3aa: CASSSTGAGYGYTF

d_gene: TRBD2
abundance: .
j_gene: TRBJ2-1
v_gene: TRBV9
CDR3nt: TGTGCCAGCAGCCCCCAAGGGCTAGCGGGAGCTTATAATGAGCAGTTCTTC
CDR3aa: CASSPQGLAGAYNEQFF

d_gene: .
abundance: .
j_gene: TRBJ2-7
v_gene: TRBV7-9
CDR3nt: TGTGCCAGCAGCTTAAATGAGGCTCGCACGCCCCACTTC
CDR3aa: CASSLNEARTPHF